The 19 T cell receptor beta chains below come from one sample, sequenced in a study of cytomegalovirus exposure and HLA in healthy donors. Profiling relied on immunoSEQ multiplex PCR, and the TCRdb table lists in-frame clones only, not all of them. This sample carries some 260,000 clones, roughly 87% of them seen once, and the ten largest clones take around 12%. The sample was PBMCs. These receptors all stem from a young man in good health and CMV-seropositive.

The chain couples TRBV10-1 to TRBJ2-7, with 7 bases that match TRBD2. The V gene end was trimmed by 3 bases and the J gene end by 3 bases; junction bases not matched to a gene: 5. This CDR3 is 14 amino acids long. In germline, CDR1 is WNHNN, CDR2 SYGVQD (reference sequence). The CDR3 loop is CASSDHGRSYEQYF. In nucleotides, the CDR3 is TGCGCCAGCAGTGATCACGGGAGGAGCTACGAGCAGTACTTC.

The gene calls are TRBV5-1 and TRBJ1-2; a weak D match, TRBD1 (6 bases). The V gene's germline CDR1 is SGHRS and CDR2 YFSETQ. CDR3 length: 14 residues. The V end was cut by 1 base, the J end by 2 bases, with 9 bases between. The CDR3: CASSLTQGNYGYTF. DNA of the CDR3: TGCGCCAGCAGCTTGACACAGGGAAACTATGGCTACACCTTC.

The chain has TRBV18 and TRBJ1-2; 8 bases are a match to TRBD1. V lost 1 base, J lost 1 base, and 5 bases stayed unmatched. CDR1 is KGHSH, CDR2 LQKENI, per germline. There are 16 residues in the CDR3. The CDR3 DNA reads as TGTGCCAGCTCACCACTGCCGGGACAGGATAACTATGGCTACACCTTC. Translating gives CASSPLPGQDNYGYTF.

The chain employs TRBV27 and TRBJ2-7; 9 bases are shared with TRBD1. This CDR3 has 16 residues. Germline CDR1 MNHEY, CDR2 SMNVEV (reference sequence). The ends lost 1 base at V and 3 bases at J; junction bases unmatched: 7. The CDR3 reads CASSLFGTGYDYEQYF. The CDR3 region has the DNA TGTGCCAGCAGTTTATTCGGGACAGGGTATGACTACGAGCAGTACTTC.

This clone was picked up one time. This sequence joins TRBV28 and TRBJ2-2; 8 nucleotides agree with TRBD1. The CDR3 is 14 amino acids. Germline CDR1 MDHEN, CDR2 SYDVKM. After removal of 5 bases from V and 6 bases from J, the junction contained 5 bases not matched to a gene. The CDR3 region is CASSRQGWSGELFF. CDR3 bases: TGTGCCAGCAGTAGACAGGGGTGGTCCGGGGAGCTGTTTTTT.

The chain joins TRBV5-6 to TRBJ1-5; D uncertain. The CDR3 has 13 residues. Germline CDR1 and CDR2: SGHDT and YYEEEE. The ends were cut back, 2 bases at V and 4 bases at J, with 7 bases in the middle. DNA for the CDR3: TGTGCCAGCAGCTTCGGTGGTAATCAGCCCCAGCATTTT. It encodes CASSFGGNQPQHF.

This clone was detected only a few times. This chain connects TRBV5-4 to TRBJ2-1, with D possibly being TRBD2 (5 bases). Germline V CDR1 and CDR2: SGHNT, YYREEE (reference sequence). The V end was cut by 0 bases, the J end by 7 bases, with 11 bases between. The CDR3 spans 14 residues. CDR3 loop: CASSLVEGMNEQFF. DNA for the CDR3: TGTGCCAGCAGCTTGGTTGAGGGAATGAATGAGCAGTTCTTC.

The chain carries TRBV27 and TRBJ1-5; no definite D call. V was pared by 3 bases and J by 7 bases, with 10 bases between. Germline V gene lookup returns CDR1 MNHEY and CDR2 SMNVEV (reference sequence). The CDR3 has 13 residues. In nucleotides, the CDR3 is TGTGCCAGCAGTTTCCAAGTGTTGCAGCCCCAGCATTTT. Translated, it gives CASSFQVLQPQHF.

The V and J genes are TRBV25-1 and TRBJ2-1; the match to TRBD2 covers 13 bases. Per germline, CDR1 MGHDK and CDR2 SYGVNS. The CDR3 consists of 14 residues. With V trimmed by 8 bases and J by 7 bases, 5 bases remained unmatched. The CDR3 coding sequence is TGTGCCAGCGGGACTAGCGGGATTAGGAATGAGCAGTTCTTC. Its translation: CASGTSGIRNEQFF.

This chain links TRBV2 with TRBJ1-5; D gene uncertain. Trimming pared 0 bases from V and 7 bases from J, leaving 10 bases between. The CDR3 runs 14 residues. The V gene's germline CDR1 is SNHLY and CDR2 FYNNEI. CDR3 residues: CASSEALVSQPQHF. CDR3 sequence (DNA): TGTGCCAGCAGTGAAGCGCTGGTAAGCCAGCCCCAGCATTTT. The full variable domain, with the rest looked up from reference TRBV2 and TRBJ1-5, is EPEVTQTPSHQVTQMGQEVILRCVPISNHLYFYWYRQILGQKVEFLVSFYNNEISEKSEIFDDQFSVERPDGSNFTLKIRSTKLEDSAMYFCASSEALVSQPQHFGDGTRLSIL.

The CDR3 reads CASSGDGDQPQHF. The CDR3 DNA sequence: TGTGCCAGCTCCGGGGACGGGGATCAGCCCCAGCATTTT. This chain links TRBV9 with TRBJ1-5; D possibly corresponds to TRBD1 (5 bases). Germline V gene sequence: CDR1 SGDLS, CDR2 YYNGEE. This CDR3 comprises 13 residues. Trimming pared 7 bases from V and 5 bases from J, leaving 13 bases between.

This chain joins TRBV5-5 and TRBJ1-5; 9 bases match TRBD1. The J segment lost 5 bases and the V segment lost 1 base, leaving 10 bases of the junction unmatched. Germline V gives CDR1 SGHKS, CDR2 YYEKEE (reference sequence). This CDR3 contains 17 residues. The CDR3 is CASSLIPTGGRDQPQHF. Written as DNA, the CDR3 is TGTGCCAGCAGCTTGATTCCGACAGGGGGGAGGGATCAGCCCCAGCATTTT.

The CDR3 DNA follows: TGTGCCAGCAGCCGACCTGGTTCGGCCCCTTACAATGAGCAGTTCTTC. Translating it yields CASSRPGSAPYNEQFF. J is TRBJ2-1 and V is TRBV27; D is unresolved. Germline V gene sequence: CDR1 MNHEY, CDR2 SMNVEV (reference sequence). This CDR3 contains 16 residues. V was cut by 6 bases and J by 4 bases, with 19 bases left in between.

The gene calls are TRBV29-1 and TRBJ1-2; 7 bases fit TRBD1. V dropped 4 bases and J dropped 4; count of bases not matched to a gene: 9. The germline CDR1 and CDR2 sequences are SQVTM and ANQGSEA. The CDR3 sequence is 14 residues long. The CDR3 DNA follows: TGCAGCGTTGTGACAGGGAGGGCTAGCTATGGCTACACCTTC. Encoded protein: CSVVTGRASYGYTF.

This chain joins TRBV11-3 and TRBJ2-1; possible D gene TRBD2, 6 bases. V gave up 5 bases and J gave up 9 bases, with 14 bases separating them. Germline V lookup: CDR1 SGHNT, CDR2 YENEEA. CDR3 length: 13 amino acids. The CDR3 reads CASSEDLGGEQFF. CDR3 in DNA: TGTGCCAGCAGCGAAGATTTGGGGGGTGAGCAGTTCTTC.

CDR3 amino acids: CASSSVGVEQYF. The CDR3 DNA sequence: TGTGCCAGCAGTTCAGTCGGGGTCGAGCAGTACTTC. The J gene is TRBJ2-7, the V gene TRBV6-5; perhaps TRBD2 as D (5 bases). Trimming removed 4 bases from V and 6 bases from J, with 10 bases in between. Germline CDR1 is MNHEY and CDR2 is SVGAGI. The CDR3 covers 12 residues.

This rearrangement joins TRBV9 to TRBJ2-7, with 10 bases matching TRBD2. Germline V gene lookup returns CDR1 SGDLS and CDR2 YYNGEE. The CDR3 contains 14 residues. The trim removed 10 bases at V and 0 bases at J, leaving 7 bases unmatched. CDR3 nucleotides: TGTGCCCCCCCCGGGACTAGCGCCTCCTACGAGCAGTACTTC. It is translated as CAPPGTSASYEQYF.

The chain employs TRBV11-2 and TRBJ1-3; unclear D gene. CDR1 is SGHAT and CDR2 is FQNNGV in the germline V gene. The CDR3 is 15 residues long. V was shortened by 0 bases and J by 4 bases, with 10 bases between the two germline ends. Written as DNA, the CDR3 is TGTGCCAGCAGCTTAGAAGGAGGGTACGGAAACACCATATATTTT. This translates into CASSLEGGYGNTIYF.

V usage is TRBV6-6 and J usage is TRBJ2-5; D call uncertain. V was trimmed by 0 bases and J by 5 bases, leaving 16 bases between them. The V gene's germline CDR1 is MNHNY and CDR2 SVGAGI (reference sequence). This CDR3 comprises 16 residues. CDR3 residues: CASSYSSRDMRETQYF. In nucleotides, the CDR3 is TGTGCCAGCAGTTACTCGAGCCGTGACATGAGGGAGACCCAGTACTTC.